This TCR beta chain was observed in a study of regulatory and conventional T cells in RAG deficiency. Study-wide findings and caveats: Other subsets showed around 10-fold reductions, but Treg unique TCR beta sequences fell about 92-fold in these patients. Patient subsets had shorter CDR3s; Omenn Treg-Tconv overlap exceeded 75%.

Genomic DNA came from blood conventional CD4+ T cells gated CD25-low CD127-high. The CDR3 contains 17 residues. Germline CDR1 reads LNHDA; CDR2 reads SQIVND (reference sequence). V was clipped by 3 bases and J by 4 bases; unmatched bases: 11. Assay: immunoSEQ multiplex PCR; the TCRdb copy retains only in-frame clones and omits some. The sample consists of tens of thousands of clones, about 96% of them appearing once. As regards this clone: As yet, its antigen is unknown.

In addition, the sample was reused for a study of regulatory T cells. In that study: Primers: 52 TRBV forward and 13 TRBJ reverse. Patient repertoires had restricted TRB V-J pairs and skewed V and J usage, most in Tregs.

The sample taken for sequencing was CD25- CD4+ T cells sorted from blood. V gene TRBV19 combines with J gene TRBJ2-5, with TRBD2 matching over 10 bases. This TCR derives from a human donor in good health. Written as DNA, the CDR3 is TGTGCCAGTAGTATTGGTCTAGCGGGGGCCAGCCCAGAGACCCAGTACTTC. Its translation is CASSIGLAGASPETQYF.